This T cell receptor beta chain is from a study of cytomegalovirus exposure and HLA in healthy donors. Findings and limits, study-wide: Earlier results showed most TCR beta V segments being productive about 90% or about 30% of the time. The authors excluded some V segments, including TRBV6-2 and TRBV6-3, as indistinguishable.

The CDR3 totals 19 residues. The V gene's germline CDR1 is MDHEN and CDR2 SYDVKM. V lost 3 bases and J 0 bases, leaving 21 bases between the germline ends. Primers for the PCR totalled 60 Vbeta and 13 Jbeta. Using immunoSEQ multiplex PCR, the repertoire was profiled, and TCRdb retains in-frame clones only, with some absent. Of approximately 170,000 clones listed, 70% to 75% are singletons. Remarks on this clone: Its specificity is not known.

The sequenced sample was PBMCs. The chain recombines TRBV28 with TRBJ2-1; D perhaps matches TRBD2 (6 bases). The receptor comes from a man aged 25-45 years in good health and CMV-seropositive. CDR3 nucleotide sequence: TGTGCCAGCAGTTTTGGGGTAGGGCGAAGGAGGGTCTCCTACAATGAGCAGTTCTTC. Translating gives CASSFGVGRRRVSYNEQFF.